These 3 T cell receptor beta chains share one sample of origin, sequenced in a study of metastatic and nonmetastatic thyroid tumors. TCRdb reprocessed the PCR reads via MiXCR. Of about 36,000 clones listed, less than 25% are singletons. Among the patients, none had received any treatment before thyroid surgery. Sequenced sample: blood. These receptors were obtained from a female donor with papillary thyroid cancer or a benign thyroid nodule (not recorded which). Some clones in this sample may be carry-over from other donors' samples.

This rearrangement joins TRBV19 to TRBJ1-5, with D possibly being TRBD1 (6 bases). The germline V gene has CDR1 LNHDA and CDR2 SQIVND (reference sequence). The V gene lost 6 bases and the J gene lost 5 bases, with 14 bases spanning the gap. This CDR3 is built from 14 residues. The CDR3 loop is CASSRDIRDQPQHF. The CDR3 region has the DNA TGTGCCAGTAGCCGGGACATTCGAGATCAGCCCCAGCATTTT. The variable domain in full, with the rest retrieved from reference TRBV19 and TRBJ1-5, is DGGITQSPKYLFRKEGQNVTLSCEQNLNHDAMYWYRQDPGQGLRLIYYSQIVNDFQKGDIAEGYSVSREKKESFPLTVTSAQKNPTAFYLCASSRDIRDQPQHFGDGTRLSIL.

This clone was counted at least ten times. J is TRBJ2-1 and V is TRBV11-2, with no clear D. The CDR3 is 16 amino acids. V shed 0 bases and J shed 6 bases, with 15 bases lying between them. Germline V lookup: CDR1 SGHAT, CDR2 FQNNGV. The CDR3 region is CASSLEWVDLGNEQFF. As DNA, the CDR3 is TGTGCCAGCAGCTTAGAATGGGTTGATCTCGGCAATGAGCAGTTCTTC.

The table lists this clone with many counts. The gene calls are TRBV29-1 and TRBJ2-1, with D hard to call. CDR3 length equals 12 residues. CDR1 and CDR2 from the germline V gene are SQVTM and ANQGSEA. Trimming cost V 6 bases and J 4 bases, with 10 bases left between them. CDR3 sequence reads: CSVAADYNEQFF. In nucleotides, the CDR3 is TGCAGCGTGGCGGCGGATTACAATGAGCAGTTCTTC.